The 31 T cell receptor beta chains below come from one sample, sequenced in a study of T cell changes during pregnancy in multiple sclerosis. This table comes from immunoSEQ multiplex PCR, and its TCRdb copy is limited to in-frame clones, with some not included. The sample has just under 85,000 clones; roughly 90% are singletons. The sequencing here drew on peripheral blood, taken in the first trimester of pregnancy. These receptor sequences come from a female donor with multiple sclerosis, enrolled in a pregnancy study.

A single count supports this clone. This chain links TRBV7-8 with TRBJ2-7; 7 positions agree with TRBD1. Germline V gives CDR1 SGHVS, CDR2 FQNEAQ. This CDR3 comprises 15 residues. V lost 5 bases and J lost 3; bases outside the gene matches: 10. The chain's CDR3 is CASSVGTVTFYEQYF. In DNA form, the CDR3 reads TGTGCCAGCAGCGTTGGGACAGTCACTTTCTACGAGCAGTACTTC.

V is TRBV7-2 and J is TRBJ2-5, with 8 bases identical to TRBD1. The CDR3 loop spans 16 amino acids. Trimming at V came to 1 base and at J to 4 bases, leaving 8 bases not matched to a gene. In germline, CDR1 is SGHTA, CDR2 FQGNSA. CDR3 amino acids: CASSLVSGGFVETQYF. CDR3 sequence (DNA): TGTGCCAGCAGCTTAGTGTCAGGGGGCTTTGTAGAGACCCAGTACTTC.

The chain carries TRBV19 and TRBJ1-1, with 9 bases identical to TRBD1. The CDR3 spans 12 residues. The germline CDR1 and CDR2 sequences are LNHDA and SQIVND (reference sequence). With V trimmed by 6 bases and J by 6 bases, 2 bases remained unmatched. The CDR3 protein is CASSRTGAEAFF. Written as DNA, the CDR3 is TGTGCCAGTAGCCGGACAGGGGCTGAAGCTTTCTTT.

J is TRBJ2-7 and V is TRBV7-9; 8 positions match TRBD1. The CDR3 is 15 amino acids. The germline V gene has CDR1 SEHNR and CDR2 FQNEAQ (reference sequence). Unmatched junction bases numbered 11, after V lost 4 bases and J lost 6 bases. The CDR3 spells CASSSRDRSQREQYF. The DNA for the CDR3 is TGTGCCAGCAGCTCCCGGGACAGGTCTCAGCGCGAGCAGTACTTC.

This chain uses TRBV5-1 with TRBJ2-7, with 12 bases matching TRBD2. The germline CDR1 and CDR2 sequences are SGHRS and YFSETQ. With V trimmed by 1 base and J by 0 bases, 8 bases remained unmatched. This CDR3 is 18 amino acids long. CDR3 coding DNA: TGCGCCAGCAGCTTGTTGGGACTAGCGGGCCTAAACTCCTACGAGCAGTACTTC. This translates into CASSLLGLAGLNSYEQYF.

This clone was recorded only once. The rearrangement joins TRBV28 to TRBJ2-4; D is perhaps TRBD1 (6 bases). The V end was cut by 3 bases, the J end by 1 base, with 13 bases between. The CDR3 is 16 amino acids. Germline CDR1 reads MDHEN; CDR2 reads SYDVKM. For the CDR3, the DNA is TGTGCCAGCAGTTTTCAGGGGAATGGTGCCAAAAACATTCAGTACTTC. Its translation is CASSFQGNGAKNIQYF. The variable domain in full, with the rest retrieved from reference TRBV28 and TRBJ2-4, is DVKVTQSSRYLVKRTGEKVFLECVQDMDHENMFWYRQDPGLGLRLIYFSYDVKMKEKGDIPEGYSVSREKKERFSLILESASTNQTSMYLCASSFQGNGAKNIQYFGAGTRLSVL.

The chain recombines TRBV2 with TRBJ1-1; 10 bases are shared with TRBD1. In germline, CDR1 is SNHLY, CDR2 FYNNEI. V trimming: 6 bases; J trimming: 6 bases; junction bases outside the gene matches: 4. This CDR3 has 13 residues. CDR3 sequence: CASRPDRGPEAFF. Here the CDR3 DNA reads TGTGCCAGCAGACCCGACAGGGGGCCTGAAGCTTTCTTT.

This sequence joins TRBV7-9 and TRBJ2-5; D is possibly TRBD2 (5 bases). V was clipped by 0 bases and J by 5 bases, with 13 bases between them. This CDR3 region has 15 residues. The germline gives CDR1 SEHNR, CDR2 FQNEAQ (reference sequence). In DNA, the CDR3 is TGTGCCAGCAGCTTAGCGCGAGGGCGCAAGGAGACCCAGTACTTC. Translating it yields CASSLARGRKETQYF.

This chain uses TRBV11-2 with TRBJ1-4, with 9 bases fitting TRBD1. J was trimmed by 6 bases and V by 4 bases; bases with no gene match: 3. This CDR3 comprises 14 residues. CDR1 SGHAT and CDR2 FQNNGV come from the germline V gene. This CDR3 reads CASSSGQGHEKLFF. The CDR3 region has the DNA TGTGCCAGCAGCTCGGGACAGGGACATGAAAAACTGTTTTTT.

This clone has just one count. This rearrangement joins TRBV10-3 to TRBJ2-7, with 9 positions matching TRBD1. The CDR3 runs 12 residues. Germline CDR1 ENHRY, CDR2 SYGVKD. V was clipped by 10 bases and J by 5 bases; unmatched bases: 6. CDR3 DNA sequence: TGTGCCACGGGGACAGGGACAGACGAGCAGTACTTC. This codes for CATGTGTDEQYF.

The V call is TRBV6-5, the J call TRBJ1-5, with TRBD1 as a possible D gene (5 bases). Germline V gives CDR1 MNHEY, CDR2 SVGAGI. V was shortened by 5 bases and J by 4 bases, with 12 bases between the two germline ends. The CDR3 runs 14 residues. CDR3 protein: CASSTQGGNQPQHF. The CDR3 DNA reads TGTGCCAGCAGTACGCAGGGAGGGAATCAGCCCCAGCATTTT.

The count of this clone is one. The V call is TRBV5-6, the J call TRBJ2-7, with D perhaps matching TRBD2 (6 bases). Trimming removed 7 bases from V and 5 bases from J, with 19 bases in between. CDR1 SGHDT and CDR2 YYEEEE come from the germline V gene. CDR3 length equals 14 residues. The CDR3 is CASSWRASVHEQYF. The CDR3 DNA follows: TGTGCCAGCTCCTGGCGGGCTAGCGTCCACGAGCAGTACTTC. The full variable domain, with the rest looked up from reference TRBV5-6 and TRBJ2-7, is DAGVTQSPTHLIKTRGQQVTLRCSPKSGHDTVSWYQQALGQGPQFIFQYYEEEERQRGNFPDRFSGHQFPNYSSELNVNALLLGDSALYLCASSWRASVHEQYFGPGTRLTVT.

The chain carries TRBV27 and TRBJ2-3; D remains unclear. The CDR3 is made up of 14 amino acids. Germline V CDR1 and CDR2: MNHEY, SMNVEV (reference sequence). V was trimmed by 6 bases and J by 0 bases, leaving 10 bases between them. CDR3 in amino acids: CASSLLSSTDTQYF. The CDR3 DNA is TGTGCCAGCAGCCTACTGTCCAGCACAGATACGCAGTATTTT.

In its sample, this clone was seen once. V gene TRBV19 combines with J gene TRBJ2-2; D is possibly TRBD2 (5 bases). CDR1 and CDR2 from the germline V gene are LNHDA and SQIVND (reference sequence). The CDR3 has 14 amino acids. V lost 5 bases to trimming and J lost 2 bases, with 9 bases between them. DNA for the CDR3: TGTGCCAGTAGTTCGACTATTAACACCGGGGAGCTGTTTTTT. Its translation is CASSSTINTGELFF.

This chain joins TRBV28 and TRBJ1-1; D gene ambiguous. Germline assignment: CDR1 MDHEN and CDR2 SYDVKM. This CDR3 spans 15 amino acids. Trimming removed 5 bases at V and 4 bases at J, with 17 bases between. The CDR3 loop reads CASSRAMPKSTEAFF. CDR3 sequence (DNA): TGTGCCAGCAGTCGCGCGATGCCCAAGAGCACTGAAGCTTTCTTT.

The chain's CDR3 is CASSTGQGQETQYF. The CDR3 DNA reads TGCGCCAGCAGCACCGGACAGGGGCAAGAGACCCAGTACTTC. The J gene is TRBJ2-5, the V gene TRBV5-1; 9 nucleotides line up with TRBD1. The ends lost 4 bases at V and 2 bases at J; junction bases unmatched: 3. The CDR3 totals 14 residues. Germline-derived CDR1 and CDR2 are SGHRS and YFSETQ.

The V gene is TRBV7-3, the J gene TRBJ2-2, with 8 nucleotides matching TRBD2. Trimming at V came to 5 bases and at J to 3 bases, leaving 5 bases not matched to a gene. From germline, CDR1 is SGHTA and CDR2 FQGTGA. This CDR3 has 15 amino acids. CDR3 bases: TGTGCCAGCAGCCCAACTAGCGGATACACCGGGGAGCTGTTTTTT. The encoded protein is CASSPTSGYTGELFF. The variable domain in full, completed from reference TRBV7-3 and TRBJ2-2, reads GAGVSQTPSNKVTEKGKYVELRCDPISGHTALYWYRQSLGQGPEFLIYFQGTGAADDSGLPNDRFFAVRPEGSVSTLKIQRTERGDSAVYLCASSPTSGYTGELFFGEGSRLTVL.

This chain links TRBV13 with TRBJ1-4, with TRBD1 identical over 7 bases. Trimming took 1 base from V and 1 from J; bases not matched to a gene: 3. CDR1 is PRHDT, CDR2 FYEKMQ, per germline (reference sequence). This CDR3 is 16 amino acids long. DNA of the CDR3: TGTGCCAGCAGCTTAGCCCGGACAGGAACTAATGAAAAACTGTTTTTT. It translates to CASSLARTGTNEKLFF.

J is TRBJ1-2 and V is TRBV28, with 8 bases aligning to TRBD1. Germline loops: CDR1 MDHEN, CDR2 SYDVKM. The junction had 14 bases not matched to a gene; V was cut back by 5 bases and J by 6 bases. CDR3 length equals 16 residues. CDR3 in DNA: TGTGCCAGCAGTCCGACGTATAGGACAGGGAGGGATGGCTACACCTTC. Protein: CASSPTYRTGRDGYTF.

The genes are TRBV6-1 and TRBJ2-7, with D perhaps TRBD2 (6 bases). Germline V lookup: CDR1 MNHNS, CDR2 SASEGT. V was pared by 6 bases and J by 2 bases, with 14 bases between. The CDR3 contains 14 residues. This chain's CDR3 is CASRGDGLTYEQYF. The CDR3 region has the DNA TGTGCCAGCAGGGGGGACGGACTAACCTACGAGCAGTACTTC.

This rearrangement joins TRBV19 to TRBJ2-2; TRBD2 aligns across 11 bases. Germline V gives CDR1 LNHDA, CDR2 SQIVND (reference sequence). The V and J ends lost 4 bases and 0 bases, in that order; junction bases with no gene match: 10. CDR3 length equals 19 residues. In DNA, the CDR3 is TGTGCCAGTAGTAGGGTGAGGCTAGCGGGGGGTGCGAACACCGGGGAGCTGTTTTTT. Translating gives CASSRVRLAGGANTGELFF.

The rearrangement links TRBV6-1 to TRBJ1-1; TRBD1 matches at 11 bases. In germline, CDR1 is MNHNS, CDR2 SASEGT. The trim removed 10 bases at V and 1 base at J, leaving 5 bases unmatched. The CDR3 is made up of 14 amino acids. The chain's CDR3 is CATKGQGENTEAFF. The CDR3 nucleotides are TGTGCCACCAAGGGACAGGGGGAGAACACTGAAGCTTTCTTT.

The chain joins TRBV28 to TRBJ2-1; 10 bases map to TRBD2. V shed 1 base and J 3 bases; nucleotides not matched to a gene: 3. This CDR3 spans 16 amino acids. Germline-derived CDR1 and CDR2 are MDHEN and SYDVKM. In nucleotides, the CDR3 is TGTGCCAGCAGTTTATACCGGACTAGCGGCTACAATGAGCAGTTCTTC. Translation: CASSLYRTSGYNEQFF.

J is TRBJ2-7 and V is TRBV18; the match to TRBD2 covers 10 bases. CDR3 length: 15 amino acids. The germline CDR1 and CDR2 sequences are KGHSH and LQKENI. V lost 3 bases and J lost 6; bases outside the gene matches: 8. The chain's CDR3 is CASSPSLAGVSEQYF. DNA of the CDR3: TGTGCCAGCTCACCTTCTCTAGCGGGAGTCTCCGAGCAGTACTTC.

CDR3 amino acids: CASSLRSKDPGTGNYEQYF. CDR3 sequence (DNA): TGTGCCAGCAGCCTAAGATCTAAGGACCCCGGGACAGGGAACTACGAGCAGTACTTC. V gene TRBV13 combines with J gene TRBJ2-7, with TRBD1 identical over 9 bases. This CDR3 region has 19 residues. J lost 3 bases, V lost 5 bases, and 20 bases had no gene match. The germline V gene encodes CDR1 PRHDT and CDR2 FYEKMQ (reference sequence).

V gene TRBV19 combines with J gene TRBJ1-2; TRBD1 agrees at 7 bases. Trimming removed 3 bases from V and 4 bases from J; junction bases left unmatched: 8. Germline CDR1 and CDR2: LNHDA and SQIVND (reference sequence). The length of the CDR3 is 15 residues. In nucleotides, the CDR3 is TGTGCCAGTAGTATCCCGGGACAGTCTCTCTATGGCTACACCTTC. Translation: CASSIPGQSLYGYTF.

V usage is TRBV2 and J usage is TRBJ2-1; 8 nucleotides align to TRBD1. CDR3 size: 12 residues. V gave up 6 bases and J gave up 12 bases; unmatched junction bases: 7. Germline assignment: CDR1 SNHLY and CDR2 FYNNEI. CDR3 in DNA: TGTGCCAGCAGCCAGGGGGCGCAGCGGCAGTTCTTC. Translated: CASSQGAQRQFF.

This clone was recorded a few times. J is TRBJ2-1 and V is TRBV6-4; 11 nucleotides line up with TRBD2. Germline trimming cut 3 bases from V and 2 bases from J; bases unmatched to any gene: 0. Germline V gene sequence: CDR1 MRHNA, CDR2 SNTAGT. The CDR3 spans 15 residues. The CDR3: CASSETSGTYNEQFF. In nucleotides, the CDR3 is TGTGCCAGCAGTGAGACTAGCGGGACCTACAATGAGCAGTTCTTC.

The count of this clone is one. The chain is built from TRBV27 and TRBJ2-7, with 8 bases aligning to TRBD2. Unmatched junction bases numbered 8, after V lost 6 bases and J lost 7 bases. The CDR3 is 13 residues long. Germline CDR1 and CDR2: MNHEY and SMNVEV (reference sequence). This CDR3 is CASRIAGQLEQYF. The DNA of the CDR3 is TGTGCCAGCAGGATAGCGGGACAACTTGAGCAGTACTTC.

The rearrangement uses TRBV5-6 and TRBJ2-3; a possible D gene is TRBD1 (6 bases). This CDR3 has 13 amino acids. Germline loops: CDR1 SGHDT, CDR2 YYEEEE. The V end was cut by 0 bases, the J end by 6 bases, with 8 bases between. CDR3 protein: CASSLAGGDTQYF. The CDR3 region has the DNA TGTGCCAGCAGCTTGGCTGGGGGCGATACGCAGTATTTT.

Here the CDR3 DNA reads TGTGCCAGCAGCTTAGATCCCTATATGCGTGAGCAGTTCTTC. Protein product: CASSLDPYMREQFF. The chain uses TRBV11-3 and TRBJ2-1; D is unresolved. CDR3 size: 14 residues. Per the germline V gene, CDR1 is SGHNT and CDR2 is YENEEA. V was clipped by 0 bases and J by 9 bases, with 12 bases between them.